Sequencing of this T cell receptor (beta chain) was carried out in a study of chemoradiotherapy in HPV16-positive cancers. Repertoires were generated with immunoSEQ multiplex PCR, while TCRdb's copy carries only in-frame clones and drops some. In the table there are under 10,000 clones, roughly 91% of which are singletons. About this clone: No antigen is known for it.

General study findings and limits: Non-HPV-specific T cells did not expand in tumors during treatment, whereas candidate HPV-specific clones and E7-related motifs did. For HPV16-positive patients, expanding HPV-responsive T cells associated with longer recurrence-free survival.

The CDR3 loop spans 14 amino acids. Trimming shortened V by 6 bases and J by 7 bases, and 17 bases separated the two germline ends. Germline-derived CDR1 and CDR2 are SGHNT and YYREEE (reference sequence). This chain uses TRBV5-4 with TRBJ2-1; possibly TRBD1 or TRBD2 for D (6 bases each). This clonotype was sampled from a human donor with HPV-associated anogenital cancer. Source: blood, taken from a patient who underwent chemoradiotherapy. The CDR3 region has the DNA TGTGCCAGCACGGAGGGCAGGGGAGGAAATGAGCAGTTCTTC. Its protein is CASTEGRGGNEQFF. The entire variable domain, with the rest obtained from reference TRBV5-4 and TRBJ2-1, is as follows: ETGVTQSPTHLIKTRGQQVTLRCSSQSGHNTVSWYQQALGQGPQFIFQYYREEENGRGNFPPRFSGLQFPNYSSELNVNALELDDSALYLCASTEGRGGNEQFFGPGTRLTVL.